The clone carrying this TCR beta chain was recorded a few times. Its antigen remains unknown. The isolated RNA, all of it, was reverse transcribed, so expressed TCRB transcripts were what got sequenced. Assay used: immunoSEQ multiplex PCR; TCRdb lists only in-frame clones, some missing. In the table there are about 340,000 clones, approximately 13% of which are singletons. One heparinised draw, averaging roughly 0.12 L, was taken per donor. Trimming left V 1 base short and J 10 bases short, with 11 bases between. The CDR3 is 13 residues long. The germline V gene has CDR1 SGHAT and CDR2 FQNNGV. The data belong to a study of beta chain features in type 1 diabetes. Findings and caveats of the study: Shortening of TCRB CDR3s, moderate but significant, appeared in all four CD4+ subsets of Type 1 diabetes patients. A greater similarity of naive, central memory and Treg TCRB repertoires was seen among patients than among healthy donors.

The rearrangement links TRBV11-2 to TRBJ2-1; TRBD2 is a possible D gene (5 bases). What was sequenced was naive CD4+ T cells from blood. The clonotype comes from a woman younger than 35 with type 1 diabetes. Here the CDR3 DNA reads TGTGCCAGCAGCTTAGCCCGCCCGGGGGAGCAGTTCTTC. This codes for CASSLARPGEQFF.